The 27 T cell receptor beta chains below come from one sample, sequenced in a study of tumor T cells in aggressive B-cell lymphoma. TCRdb keeps only in-frame clones here, not all; method: immunoSEQ multiplex PCR. The sample has approximately 12,000 clones; roughly 90% are singletons. The source material was tumor tissue. These TCRs come from an adult with diffuse large B cell lymphoma.

This clone has just one count. The chain combines TRBV7-2 with TRBJ1-2; D is perhaps TRBD1 (5 bases). V shed 5 bases and J shed 3 bases, with 13 bases lying between them. CDR3 length: 14 residues. CDR1 and CDR2 from the germline V gene are SGHTA and FQGNSA. CDR3 amino acids: CASSPTASYYGYTF. CDR3 in DNA: TGTGCCAGCAGCCCGACAGCGTCCTACTATGGCTACACCTTC.

The chain carries TRBV7-9 and TRBJ2-1; 7 bases fit TRBD2. With V trimmed by 5 bases and J by 9 bases, 7 bases remained unmatched. Germline V CDR1 and CDR2: SEHNR, FQNEAQ (reference sequence). The CDR3 consists of 13 residues. The CDR3 reads CASSGPGRGEQFF. DNA for the CDR3: TGTGCCAGCAGCGGGCCAGGGAGGGGTGAGCAGTTCTTC.

The chain has TRBV19 and TRBJ2-7, with 9 bases fitting TRBD1. In germline, CDR1 is LNHDA, CDR2 SQIVND (reference sequence). This CDR3 has 15 amino acids. Losses at the gene ends were 1 base for V and 5 bases for J; bases not matched to a gene: 6. This CDR3 is CASSIAGTGQNEQYF. The CDR3, as DNA: TGTGCCAGTAGTATAGCCGGGACAGGGCAGAACGAGCAGTACTTC. The whole variable domain, remainder taken from reference TRBV19 and TRBJ2-7, is DGGITQSPKYLFRKEGQNVTLSCEQNLNHDAMYWYRQDPGQGLRLIYYSQIVNDFQKGDIAEGYSVSREKKESFPLTVTSAQKNPTAFYLCASSIAGTGQNEQYFGPGTRLTVT.

V is TRBV18 and J is TRBJ2-7; D is unresolved. The CDR3 spans 15 residues. Germline-derived CDR1 and CDR2 are KGHSH and LQKENI. Trimming left V 3 bases short and J 0 bases short, with 12 bases between. The CDR3 here is CASSPMADSSYEQYF. The CDR3 bases are TGTGCCAGCTCACCTATGGCGGATAGCTCCTACGAGCAGTACTTC.

This clone appeared once. The V call is TRBV9, the J call TRBJ2-7; D remains unclear. V was shortened by 4 bases and J by 6 bases, with 17 bases between the two germline ends. From germline, CDR1 is SGDLS and CDR2 YYNGEE. The CDR3 runs 14 residues. The CDR3 nucleotides read TGTGCCAGCAGCTACTCCGGGTCGCCGTCCGAGCAGTACTTC. This encodes CASSYSGSPSEQYF.

This chain links TRBV19 with TRBJ1-2, with unresolved D. Per the germline V gene, CDR1 is LNHDA and CDR2 is SQIVND (reference sequence). The CDR3 extends over 14 amino acids. V was pared by 10 bases and J by 0 bases, with 15 bases between. The CDR3 region is CATRSQVTNYGYTF. For the CDR3, the DNA is TGTGCCACCAGAAGCCAGGTCACTAACTATGGCTACACCTTC.

V usage is TRBV9 and J usage is TRBJ2-1; 7 bases line up with TRBD2. Trimming took 6 bases from V and 5 from J; bases not matched to a gene: 11. Germline V gene lookup returns CDR1 SGDLS and CDR2 YYNGEE. This CDR3 contains 15 residues. The DNA for the CDR3 is TGTGCCAGCAACCCACACTTGGGAGGGAACAATGAGCAGTTCTTC. Protein product: CASNPHLGGNNEQFF. The variable domain in full, with the rest retrieved from reference TRBV9 and TRBJ2-1, is DSGVTQTPKHLITATGQRVTLRCSPRSGDLSVYWYQQSLDQGLQFLIQYYNGEERAKGNILERFSAQQFPDLHSELNLSSLELGDSALYFCASNPHLGGNNEQFFGPGTRLTVL.

There are a few counts of this clone. The rearrangement uses TRBV7-2 and TRBJ2-1; 7 bases match TRBD2. Germline CDR1 is SGHTA and CDR2 is FQGNSA. CDR3 length: 15 amino acids. Trimming cost V 5 bases and J 2 bases; bases outside gene matches: 6. The chain's CDR3 is CASSPASGAYNEQFF. The CDR3 DNA follows: TGTGCCAGCAGCCCCGCTAGCGGAGCCTACAATGAGCAGTTCTTC.

The V call is TRBV7-9, the J call TRBJ2-5; TRBD2 is a possible D gene (6 bases). In germline, CDR1 is SEHNR, CDR2 FQNEAQ (reference sequence). The CDR3 is 16 amino acids. Trimming left V 5 bases short and J 2 bases short, with 18 bases between. The CDR3 coding sequence is TGTGCCAGCAGCGGGGGGAGCGGGCGTTTACAAGAGACCCAGTACTTC. This gives the protein CASSGGSGRLQETQYF.

The chain employs TRBV4-2 and TRBJ2-4, with 8 bases lining up with TRBD2. The CDR3 totals 16 residues. Germline CDR1 reads LGHNA; CDR2 reads YNFKEQ. V dropped 1 base and J dropped 2; count of bases not matched to a gene: 4. The CDR3 bases are TGTGCCAGCAGCCAAGGGACGGGAGGGACCAAAAACATTCAGTACTTC. Translating it yields CASSQGTGGTKNIQYF.

The chain joins TRBV11-1 to TRBJ2-5; D call uncertain. Germline CDR1 is SGHAT and CDR2 is FQDESV (reference sequence). The CDR3 totals 10 residues. V was trimmed by 5 bases and J by 5 bases, leaving 3 bases between them. The CDR3 region is CASSAETQYF. DNA of the CDR3: TGTGCCAGCAGCGCGGAGACCCAGTACTTC.

CDR3 sequence reads: CASSLVTGFSNYGYTF. CDR3 nucleotides: TGTGCCAGCAGCTTAGTGACGGGTTTCTCTAACTATGGCTACACCTTC. The chain carries TRBV7-9 and TRBJ1-2; D gene ambiguous. Trimming took off 1 base at V and 0 bases at J, with 12 bases between the two ends. The CDR3 is 16 residues long. Germline CDR1 SEHNR, CDR2 FQNEAQ (reference sequence).

The chain couples TRBV5-6 to TRBJ2-5, with 9 bases fitting TRBD2. The V gene end was trimmed by 1 base and the J gene end by 5 bases; junction bases not matched to a gene: 9. CDR1 is SGHDT, CDR2 YYEEEE, per germline. This CDR3 comprises 16 residues. CDR3 nucleotides: TGTGCCAGCAGCTTGCTAGGCGGGAGGGCCGAGGAGACCCAGTACTTC. It yields the protein CASSLLGGRAEETQYF.

This rearrangement joins TRBV19 to TRBJ1-5; a weak D match, TRBD1 (5 bases). The CDR3 sequence is 15 residues long. Germline V gene sequence: CDR1 LNHDA, CDR2 SQIVND (reference sequence). V was trimmed by 6 bases and J by 4 bases, leaving 16 bases between them. The chain's CDR3 is CASSRIGQGNQPQHF. CDR3 sequence (DNA): TGTGCCAGTAGCCGGATTGGACAAGGGAATCAGCCCCAGCATTTT.

The V and J genes are TRBV7-8 and TRBJ2-7, with D perhaps TRBD1 (5 bases). V shed 5 bases and J shed 6 bases, with 11 bases lying between them. Germline V gene sequence: CDR1 SGHVS, CDR2 FQNEAQ. There are 12 residues in the CDR3. The CDR3 DNA reads TGTGCCAGCAGCCTAAGTAGGGGCGAGCAGTACTTC. Translation: CASSLSRGEQYF.

The chain carries TRBV5-4 and TRBJ2-7; a possible D gene is TRBD2 (6 bases). The CDR3 spans 15 residues. Germline V lookup: CDR1 SGHNT, CDR2 YYREEE (reference sequence). V was clipped by 4 bases and J by 8 bases, with 22 bases between them. In nucleotides, the CDR3 is TGTGCCAGCAGCAGAGGGGACGGCCGAACTAGCCAGCAGTACTTC. Its translation: CASSRGDGRTSQQYF.

The chain employs TRBV15 and TRBJ1-5; perhaps TRBD1 as D (6 bases). Germline assignment: CDR1 LNHNV and CDR2 YYDKDF (reference sequence). V shed 1 base and J shed 6 bases, with 13 bases lying between them. This CDR3 is built from 15 residues. Here the CDR3 reads CATSRGSTGGQPQHF. The DNA of the CDR3 is TGTGCCACCAGCAGAGGATCGACAGGCGGTCAGCCCCAGCATTTT.

V gene TRBV7-2 combines with J gene TRBJ1-1, with D possibly matching TRBD1 (5 bases). V lost 6 bases to trimming and J lost 4 bases, with 15 bases between them. The germline V gene encodes CDR1 SGHTA and CDR2 FQGNSA. The CDR3 sequence is 14 residues long. CDR3 in DNA: TGTGCCAGCAGTACTCAGGGAAGGGGCACTGAAGCTTTCTTT. This sequence encodes CASSTQGRGTEAFF.

The chain has TRBV27 and TRBJ1-1; TRBD1 matches at 7 bases. CDR1 and CDR2 (germline): MNHEY, SMNVEV (reference sequence). V shed 5 bases and J 1 base; nucleotides not matched to a gene: 7. This CDR3 comprises 15 residues. CDR3 coding DNA: TGTGCCAGCAGTCCCCGACAGGGTACGAACACTGAAGCTTTCTTT. Protein: CASSPRQGTNTEAFF.

V usage is TRBV14 and J usage is TRBJ2-2, with D hard to call. The CDR3 has 13 amino acids. Germline V gene lookup returns CDR1 SGHDN and CDR2 FVKESK. V was pared by 3 bases and J by 5 bases, with 7 bases between. This CDR3 is CASSHLLTGELFF. CDR3 bases: TGTGCCAGCAGCCACCTGCTAACCGGGGAGCTGTTTTTT.

The CDR3 DNA sequence: TGCGCCAGCAGCTACTCGGATGAGCAGTTCTTC. Its protein is CASSYSDEQFF. The chain couples TRBV4-1 to TRBJ2-1; D uncertain. The CDR3 has 11 amino acids. V shed 5 bases and J shed 8 bases, with 7 bases lying between them. CDR1 and CDR2 (germline): MGHRA, YSYEKL.

The V gene is TRBV7-6, the J gene TRBJ2-1; 13 nucleotides agree with TRBD2. The CDR3 length is 18 residues. Trimming at V came to 5 bases and at J to 1 base, leaving 8 bases not matched to a gene. The germline V gene has CDR1 SGHVS and CDR2 FNYEAQ. The DNA of the CDR3 is TGTGCCAGCAGCCCCGGACTAGCGGGGGTACCTTCCTACAATGAGCAGTTCTTC. It is translated as CASSPGLAGVPSYNEQFF.

The chain couples TRBV7-8 to TRBJ2-2; D unresolved. CDR3 length: 14 amino acids. Germline CDR1 SGHVS, CDR2 FQNEAQ. Deletions cut 1 base from V and 3 bases from J, with 6 bases between. The CDR3 DNA sequence: TGTGCCAGCAGCTTAGTTGCGTACACCGGGGAGCTGTTTTTT. This codes for CASSLVAYTGELFF.

V is TRBV30 and J is TRBJ1-1; no definite D call. Between the trimmed V and J ends, which lost 0 bases and 0 bases, there was a span of 5 bases. Germline-derived CDR1 and CDR2 are GTSNPN and SVGIG (reference sequence). This CDR3 is built from 13 residues. The CDR3 nucleotides read TGTGCCTGGAGTGTTGGAGTGAACACTGAAGCTTTCTTT. This encodes CAWSVGVNTEAFF.

The rearrangement joins TRBV2 to TRBJ2-7; possibly TRBD2 for D (5 bases). CDR3 size: 13 residues. V dropped 3 bases and J dropped 6 bases, with 12 bases sitting between them. CDR1 is SNHLY and CDR2 is FYNNEI in the germline V gene. This chain's CDR3 is CASSELALPEQYF. CDR3 bases: TGTGCCAGCAGTGAGCTAGCCCTCCCCGAGCAGTACTTC.

V gene TRBV20-1 combines with J gene TRBJ2-5; D not certain. Germline assignment: CDR1 DFQATT and CDR2 SNEGSKA (reference sequence). The V end was cut by 7 bases, the J end by 1 base, with 4 bases between. The CDR3 length is 10 residues. The CDR3 DNA follows: TGCAGTGTCCTCCAAGAGACCCAGTACTTC. Protein sequence: CSVLQETQYF.

This rearrangement joins TRBV4-3 to TRBJ1-6; unclear D gene. From germline, CDR1 is LGHNA and CDR2 YSLEER. The CDR3 runs to 15 residues. Deletions cut 0 bases from V and 8 bases from J, with 11 bases between. The CDR3 sequence: CASSQEEGLDSPLHF. The CDR3 DNA reads TGCGCCAGCAGCCAAGAAGAGGGTTTGGATTCACCCCTCCACTTT.